What follows are 14 T cell receptor beta chains derived from one specimen sequenced in a study of shared clonotypes between healthy human individuals. The data were produced by immunoSEQ multiplex PCR, yet TCRdb's version contains in-frame clones alone and is incomplete. The data contain about 320,000 clones, 87% of them seen just once; the ten biggest clones take up 15% to 20%. The sequenced sample consisted of memory CD8+ T cells sorted from blood. As to subset: CD45RO+ cells pooled with CCR7-negative TemRA cells. The origin of the receptors is a man aged 18 to 30 in good health.

The rearrangement uses TRBV11-2 and TRBJ2-7; 7 positions agree with TRBD1. V lost 0 bases, J lost 4 bases, and 9 bases stayed unmatched. The CDR3 sequence is 16 residues long. The germline V gene encodes CDR1 SGHAT and CDR2 FQNNGV. The CDR3 reads CASSLEGRGFVYEQYF. CDR3 bases: TGTGCCAGCAGCTTAGAGGGCAGGGGGTTCGTATACGAGCAGTACTTC.

The CDR3 coding sequence is TGTGCCAGCAGCTTAGGCGTTGAACAGGTTGCAACTAATGAAAAACTGTTTTTT. This translates into CASSLGVEQVATNEKLFF. The chain joins TRBV13 to TRBJ1-4; D possibly corresponds to TRBD1 (5 bases). V was cut by 0 bases and J by 0 bases, with 14 bases left in between. CDR1 is PRHDT and CDR2 is FYEKMQ in the germline V gene (reference sequence). CDR3 length: 18 residues.

Ten or more counts support this clone. The rearrangement uses TRBV4-1 and TRBJ1-2, with D maybe TRBD1 (5 bases). CDR1 MGHRA and CDR2 YSYEKL come from the germline V gene. The germline V and J ends were trimmed by 4 bases and 5 bases, with 14 bases remaining between them. CDR3 length equals 14 residues. CDR3 DNA: TGCGCCAGCAGCCCGCGACAGTCTTTATATGGCTACACCTTC. Its translation is CASSPRQSLYGYTF.

The genes are TRBV5-6 and TRBJ2-7, with D unresolved. Germline V lookup: CDR1 SGHDT, CDR2 YYEEEE. This CDR3 has 14 residues. Trimming took 4 bases from V and 3 from J, leaving 14 bases between them. The CDR3 loop is CASSPLGLIYEQYF. Here the CDR3 DNA reads TGTGCCAGCAGCCCATTGGGGTTGATCTACGAGCAGTACTTC.

V is TRBV9 and J is TRBJ2-5; D is uncertain. V lost 0 bases and J 2 bases, leaving 8 bases between the germline ends. CDR3 length: 14 residues. CDR1 SGDLS and CDR2 YYNGEE come from the germline V gene. The CDR3 reads CASSVGQIQETQYF. The CDR3 nucleotides are TGTGCCAGCAGCGTAGGGCAGATTCAAGAGACCCAGTACTTC.

This clone has just one count. V is TRBV5-1 and J is TRBJ2-1; maybe TRBD2 (5 bases). CDR1 SGHRS and CDR2 YFSETQ come from the germline V gene. CDR3 length: 14 residues. V lost 3 bases, J lost 10 bases, and 17 bases lay in between. The CDR3 DNA sequence: TGCGCCAGCAGCTCAATAGCGAAGGTGGGCGAGCAGTTCTTC. This codes for CASSSIAKVGEQFF.

The chain is built from TRBV2 and TRBJ2-3; 8 nucleotides line up with TRBD2. CDR3 length: 16 amino acids. CDR1 SNHLY and CDR2 FYNNEI come from the germline V gene. The V gene end was trimmed by 1 base and the J gene end by 2 bases; junction bases not matched to a gene: 5. The CDR3 region is CASSEVAGGTTDTQYF. The CDR3, as DNA: TGTGCCAGCAGTGAAGTGGCGGGGGGAACCACAGATACGCAGTATTTT.

The chain employs TRBV5-6 and TRBJ2-2; no reliable D call. The CDR3 extends over 12 amino acids. Trimming took off 5 bases at V and 4 bases at J, with 6 bases between the two ends. The germline CDR1 and CDR2 sequences are SGHDT and YYEEEE. The CDR3 DNA is TGTGCCAGCAGGATCGGCACCGGGGAGCTGTTTTTT. Translating it yields CASRIGTGELFF.

The CDR3 region is CASSVGTANTGELFF. CDR3 sequence (DNA): TGTGCCAGCAGCGTCGGGACAGCGAACACCGGGGAGCTGTTTTTT. This chain links TRBV9 with TRBJ2-2, with 7 bases matching TRBD1. CDR1 and CDR2 from the germline V gene are SGDLS and YYNGEE. The V gene end was trimmed by 2 bases and the J gene end by 0 bases; junction bases not matched to a gene: 1. There are 15 residues in the CDR3.

The chain employs TRBV6-1 and TRBJ2-1; D is uncertain. The germline V gene has CDR1 MNHNS and CDR2 SASEGT. V was cut by 1 base and J by 8 bases, with 12 bases left in between. The CDR3 has 14 residues. The CDR3 loop reads CASSEENLWDEQFF. The CDR3 DNA reads as TGTGCCAGCAGTGAAGAAAACCTTTGGGATGAGCAGTTCTTC.

Note on this clone: This specimen includes other DNA sequences encoding the same CDR3. The chain carries TRBV27 and TRBJ2-7, with D unresolved. This CDR3 region has 11 residues. Germline V gives CDR1 MNHEY, CDR2 SMNVEV (reference sequence). Trimming shortened V by 5 bases and J by 0 bases, and 2 bases separated the two germline ends. CDR3 sequence reads: CASSSSYEQYF. The CDR3 DNA sequence: TGTGCCAGCAGTAGCTCCTACGAGCAGTACTTC.

The CDR3 DNA sequence: TGTGCCAGCCAGAACACCGGGGAGCTGTTTTTT. Amino acids: CASQNTGELFF. V and J are TRBV11-3 and TRBJ2-2; D gene uncertain. Germline values: CDR1 SGHNT, CDR2 YENEEA. Deletions cut 8 bases from V and 1 base from J, with 2 bases between. The CDR3 loop spans 11 amino acids.

For this clone: Compared with germline, one end of the junction differs, possibly owing to a read error. V gene TRBV7-7 combines with J gene TRBJ2-2; D call uncertain. Germline CDR1 is SSHAT and CDR2 is FNYEAQ (reference sequence). There are 12 residues in the CDR3. The CDR3 protein is CASSKGTGELFF. The CDR3 DNA reads TGTGCTAGCAGCAAAGGAACCGGGGAGCTGTTTTTT. The whole variable domain, filled in from reference TRBV7-7 and TRBJ2-2, reads GAGVSQSPRYKVTKRGQDVTLRCDPISSHATLYWYQQALGQGPEFLTYFNYEAQPDKSGLPSDRFSAERPEGSISTLTIQRTEQRDSAMYRCASSKGTGELFFGEGSRLTVL.

On this clone: Other DNA sequences from this sample encode an identical CDR3 as well. This chain links TRBV27 with TRBJ1-1; D unclear. The CDR3 contains 13 residues. Trimming removed 3 bases from V and 2 bases from J, with 7 bases in between. Germline lookup yields CDR1 MNHEY and CDR2 SMNVEV (reference sequence). CDR3 coding DNA: TGTGCCAGCAGTTTCGGAGGAAACACTGAAGCTTTCTTT. Protein product: CASSFGGNTEAFF.